This T cell receptor (beta chain) was identified in a study of blood T cell repertoires in COVID-19. Study overall: Material from acute and convalescent COVID-19 was sourced from the United States, Italy and Spain. T cells, B-cell-depleted T cells, or PBMCs supplied cDNA or gDNA.

Profiled with immunoSEQ multiplex PCR; TCRdb holds only in-frame clones, not every one. Among a few hundred thousand clones listed, about four fifths were seen once. J was trimmed by 1 base and V by 4 bases; bases with no gene match: 9. The germline V gene encodes CDR1 LGHNA and CDR2 YNFKEQ. The CDR3 sequence is 17 residues long. The sequence was collected from a woman in her thirties or forties who had recovered from COVID-19. The chain joins TRBV4-2 to TRBJ2-7; 11 nucleotides match TRBD2. The sequenced sample consisted of peripheral blood. This CDR3 is CASSRLAGGPGSYEQYF. CDR3 nucleotides: TGTGCCAGCAGCCGCCTAGCGGGGGGCCCAGGATCCTACGAGCAGTACTTC.